A single sample gave rise to the 7 T cell receptor beta chains below, sequenced in a study of prognosis after radiotherapy for stage I lung cancer. Researchers used two-round multiplex PCR to amplify TCR beta CDR3 starting from genomic DNA. Gene-specific TRBV and TRBJ primers were used in PCR round one. TCRdb re-called the multiplex PCR reads with MiXCR, one entry per CDR3 protein. The sample has tens of thousands of distinct CDR3 sequences, 30% to 40% seen once. The source material was PBMCs, sampled before or after stereotactic body radiation therapy (not recorded which). These TCRs come from a donor aged 50 or older with non-small cell lung cancer.

This clonotype was seen many times. The V gene is TRBV19, the J gene TRBJ1-3, with D uncertain. Trimming took 4 bases from V and 0 from J, leaving 10 bases between them. The germline V gene encodes CDR1 LNHDA and CDR2 SQIVND (reference sequence). The CDR3 has 15 amino acids. This CDR3 is CASSNALSSGNTIYF. CDR3 DNA: TGTGCCAGTAGTAATGCGCTCAGCTCTGGAAACACCATATATTTT. The full variable domain, rest sourced from reference TRBV19 and TRBJ1-3, is DGGITQSPKYLFRKEGQNVTLSCEQNLNHDAMYWYRQDPGQGLRLIYYSQIVNDFQKGDIAEGYSVSREKKESFPLTVTSAQKNPTAFYLCASSNALSSGNTIYFGEGSWLTVV.

This clonotype was observed many times. This chain uses TRBV6-1 with TRBJ1-2, with 8 bases aligning to TRBD1. Per germline, CDR1 MNHNS and CDR2 SASEGT. V shed 7 bases, J shed 3 bases, and the junction held 7 bases outside the gene matches. The CDR3 totals 14 residues. CDR3 in amino acids: CASNQAGQDYGYTF. CDR3 nucleotides: TGTGCCAGCAACCAAGCGGGACAGGACTATGGCTACACCTTC.

This clonotype was picked up many times. The chain couples TRBV10-3 to TRBJ2-3; D might be TRBD1 (6 bases). Trimming took 11 bases from V and 0 from J, leaving 12 bases between them. There are 13 residues in the CDR3. The germline CDR1 and CDR2 sequences are ENHRY and SYGVKD. For the CDR3, the DNA is TGTGCCTTACGGACAGCGAGCACAGATACGCAGTATTTT. Translated, it gives CALRTASTDTQYF.

This clonotype was seen once. The conserved final phenylalanine or tryptophan is absent from the CDR3, which likely points to a read error. The chain uses TRBV28 and TRBJ2-7, with 7 nucleotides matching TRBD2. The CDR3 spans 14 residues. From germline, CDR1 is MDHEN and CDR2 SYDVKM. The CDR3 DNA reads TGTGCTAGCAGTTTACTAGCGACAAGCTACGAGCAGTACTCC. This translates into CASSLLATSYEQYS.

In its sample, this clonotype was seen many times. The chain employs TRBV13 and TRBJ2-7; a possible D gene is TRBD1 (6 bases). Per germline, CDR1 PRHDT and CDR2 FYEKMQ (reference sequence). V lost 5 bases to trimming and J lost 0 bases, with 11 bases between them. The CDR3 covers 14 residues. The DNA for the CDR3 is TGTGCCAGCAGCCCACGGACAGCCTCCTACGAGCAGTACTTC. Translation: CASSPRTASYEQYF.

This chain uses TRBV30 with TRBJ2-7, with D unresolved. The germline V gene has CDR1 GTSNPN and CDR2 SVGIG (reference sequence). The CDR3 runs 12 residues. V was trimmed by 4 bases and J by 2 bases, leaving 9 bases between them. The DNA for the CDR3 is TGTGCCTGGAAAGGATATGCCTACGAGCAGTACTTC. Translating gives CAWKGYAYEQYF. The variable domain in full, completed from reference TRBV30 and TRBJ2-7, reads SQTIHQWPATLVQPVGSPLSLECTVEGTSNPNLYWYRQAAGRGLQLLFYSVGIGQISSEVPQNLSASRPQDRQFILSSKKLLLSDSGFYLCAWKGYAYEQYFGPGTRLTVT.

As to this clonotype: A much larger clone lies one base from this, so it may be a read error. The chain couples TRBV3-1 to TRBJ2-4, with D unresolved. Germline values: CDR1 LGHDT, CDR2 YNNKEL (reference sequence). The CDR3 covers 12 residues. CDR3: CASSQEPNEHFF. The DNA of the CDR3 is TGTGCCAGCAGCCAAGAACCCAATGAGCACTTCTTC.